The 28 T cell receptor beta chains presented below share a single source sample, sequenced in a study of breast tumors, draining lymph nodes, adjacent tissues. One entry per CDR3 protein results from TCRdb running MiXCR on the multiplex PCR reads. This sample has 20,000 to 25,000 distinct CDR3 sequences, with about 70% found just once. The sequencing input was tumor-adjacent breast tissue. The receptors originated from a female donor with breast cancer. Some clones in this sample may be carry-over from other donors' samples.

This clonotype is categorized as medium-sized (0.01 to 0.1%). The chain combines TRBV6-6 with TRBJ2-7; tentatively, D is TRBD1 or TRBD2 (5 bases each). V lost 6 bases to trimming and J lost 3 bases, with 18 bases between them. The germline V gene encodes CDR1 MNHNY and CDR2 SVGAGI (reference sequence). The CDR3 loop spans 15 amino acids. Here the CDR3 DNA reads TGTGCCAGCAGCCCCGGGACCCCTGATGTCTACGAGCAGTACTTC. Amino acid sequence: CASSPGTPDVYEQYF.

The V call is TRBV20-1, the J call TRBJ2-2; tentatively, D is TRBD2 (7 bases). Per the germline V gene, CDR1 is DFQATT and CDR2 is SNEGSKA (reference sequence). The CDR3 totals 16 residues. V dropped 1 base and J dropped 7 bases, with 19 bases sitting between them. CDR3 residues: CSARVLSGGRSGELFF. For the CDR3, the DNA is TGCAGTGCTAGAGTCCTTTCCGGGGGGCGCAGCGGGGAGCTGTTTTTT.

The chain is built from TRBV2 and TRBJ1-4; a weak D match, TRBD1 (5 bases). Between the trimmed V and J ends, which lost 4 bases and 3 bases, there was a span of 6 bases. CDR3 length: 13 amino acids. CDR1 SNHLY and CDR2 FYNNEI come from the germline V gene. The CDR3 DNA sequence: TGTGCCAGCAGTGCACAGGCTAATGAAAAACTGTTTTTT. This codes for CASSAQANEKLFF.

The chain links TRBV12-3 or TRBV12-4 to TRBJ2-7; 9 bases are a match to TRBD1. CDR3 length: 14 residues. V was clipped by 6 bases and J by 1 base; unmatched bases: 4. CDR3 in amino acids: CASRGGQGSYEQYF. The CDR3 DNA is TGTGCCAGCAGGGGCGGACAGGGGTCCTACGAGCAGTACTTC.

This clonotype was picked up many times. The chain employs TRBV18 and TRBJ2-7; possible D gene TRBD1, 6 bases. The CDR3 covers 13 residues. Between the trimmed V and J ends, which lost 0 bases and 3 bases, there was a span of 6 bases. Germline V gene sequence: CDR1 KGHSH, CDR2 LQKENI. DNA of the CDR3: TGTGCCAGCTCACCACCAGGGGGCTACGAGCAGTACTTC. This sequence encodes CASSPPGGYEQYF.

The chain employs TRBV20-1 and TRBJ2-3; 11 bases are a match to TRBD2. The CDR3 has 19 residues. The germline gives CDR1 DFQATT, CDR2 SNEGSKA (reference sequence). V gave up 0 bases and J gave up 5 bases; unmatched junction bases: 16. Written as DNA, the CDR3 is TGCAGTGCTAGAGATTTGAATGAGGTAGCGGGAGGGACGGAAGATACGCAGTATTTT. Its protein is CSARDLNEVAGGTEDTQYF.

This clonotype was detected many times. The rearrangement joins TRBV15 to TRBJ1-5; no reliable D call. The CDR3 spans 15 residues. Germline CDR1 reads LNHNV; CDR2 reads YYDKDF (reference sequence). V was trimmed by 0 bases and J by 9 bases, leaving 15 bases between them. The CDR3 loop reads CATSRDLDSRRPQHF. The CDR3 coding sequence is TGTGCCACCAGCAGAGATCTGGATTCACGCCGGCCCCAGCATTTT.

This chain uses TRBV2 with TRBJ2-7, with TRBD2 as a possible D gene (5 bases). There are 14 residues in the CDR3. Germline V gene sequence: CDR1 SNHLY, CDR2 FYNNEI. Trimming removed 8 bases at V and 0 bases at J, with 14 bases between. The CDR3: CASLSWESSYEQYF. As DNA, the CDR3 is TGTGCCAGCCTGTCATGGGAGAGCTCCTACGAGCAGTACTTC.

The V gene is TRBV12-3 or TRBV12-4, the J gene TRBJ2-7; no clear D. With 3 bases removed from V and 3 bases from J, the gap between germline ends came to 12 bases. The CDR3 totals 14 residues. The CDR3 DNA follows: TGTGCCAGCAGTTTGGGCCTGGGGTACTACGAGCAGTACTTC. Translation: CASSLGLGYYEQYF.

The sample holds many counts of this clonotype. This chain uses TRBV18 with TRBJ1-6, with no clear D. The germline CDR1 and CDR2 sequences are KGHSH and LQKENI. With 6 bases removed from V and 0 bases from J, the gap between germline ends came to 15 bases. The CDR3 sequence is 17 residues long. CDR3: CASSPVLLSSYNSPLHF. Here the CDR3 DNA reads TGTGCCAGCTCTCCCGTACTCCTGAGCTCCTATAATTCACCCCTCCACTTT.

This clonotype was observed many times. The V call is TRBV25-1, the J call TRBJ1-2; TRBD1 is a possible D gene (5 bases). Germline values: CDR1 MGHDK, CDR2 SYGVNS. Trimming cost V 3 bases and J 3 bases, with 11 bases left between them. This CDR3 is 14 amino acids long. CDR3 region: CASSDLGLDYGYTF. DNA for the CDR3: TGTGCCAGCAGTGATTTGGGGCTTGACTATGGCTACACCTTC.

Relative to its sample, this clonotype is medium-sized. The rearrangement joins TRBV6-2 or TRBV6-3 to TRBJ1-2, with unresolved D. V lost 8 bases, J lost 3 bases, and 7 bases lay in between. Germline CDR1 reads MNHEY; CDR2 reads SVGEGT. The CDR3 spans 11 residues. CDR3 sequence reads: CASDGYYGYTF. CDR3 nucleotides: TGTGCCAGCGACGGTTACTATGGCTACACCTTC.

The chain recombines TRBV2 with TRBJ1-2, with 9 bases that match TRBD1. Germline values: CDR1 SNHLY, CDR2 FYNNEI. The CDR3 spans 13 residues. V lost 4 bases to trimming and J lost 7 bases; unmatched junction nucleotides: 4. The CDR3 DNA reads TGTGCCAGCAGTGTTGGGACAGGGTCTGGCTACACCTTC. It codes for CASSVGTGSGYTF.

This chain connects TRBV20-1 to TRBJ2-5, with D perhaps given as TRBD1 or TRBD2 (5 bases each). The CDR3 length is 13 residues. Germline CDR1 and CDR2: DFQATT and SNEGSKA (reference sequence). V was shortened by 7 bases and J by 5 bases, with 17 bases between the two germline ends. The CDR3 region has the DNA TGCAGTGTACCGGGACGGATGGGGGAGACCCAGTACTTC. As protein: CSVPGRMGETQYF.

J is TRBJ2-1 and V is TRBV29-1; 8 bases are shared with TRBD2. The junction had 1 base not matched to a gene; V was cut back by 7 bases and J by 8 bases. CDR3 length: 10 amino acids. Germline-derived CDR1 and CDR2 are SQVTM and ANQGSEA. The CDR3 is CSAGGHEQFF. The DNA for the CDR3 is TGCAGCGCGGGGGGGCATGAGCAGTTCTTC.

The chain recombines TRBV7-4 with TRBJ2-5, with TRBD2 identical over 9 bases. The trim removed 4 bases at V and 0 bases at J, leaving 6 bases unmatched. CDR3 length equals 16 residues. Germline lookup yields CDR1 SGHVT and CDR2 SQSDAQ. The CDR3 loop reads CASSSLAGDNQETQYF. In nucleotides, the CDR3 is TGTGCCAGCAGCTCCTTAGCGGGGGACAACCAAGAGACCCAGTACTTC.

V usage is TRBV7-2 and J usage is TRBJ2-7; weak D call: TRBD2 (6 bases). Germline lookup yields CDR1 SGHTA and CDR2 FQGNSA. V dropped 5 bases and J dropped 2 bases, with 13 bases sitting between them. The CDR3 runs to 14 residues. CDR3 sequence: CASSVAGPPYEQYF. CDR3 nucleotides: TGTGCCAGCAGCGTCGCGGGACCACCCTACGAGCAGTACTTC. Full variable domain (missing parts from reference TRBV7-2 and TRBJ2-7): GAGVSQSPSNKVTEKGKDVELRCDPISGHTALYWYRQSLGQGLEFLIYFQGNSAPDKSGLPSDRFSAERTGGSVSTLTIQRTQQEDSAVYLCASSVAGPPYEQYFGPGTRLTVT.

CDR3 sequence: CASSLQGGTGELFF. The CDR3 coding sequence is TGCGCCAGCAGCCTCCAGGGGGGCACCGGGGAGCTGTTTTTT. J is TRBJ2-2 and V is TRBV5-1; a weak D match, TRBD1 (7 bases). Trimming removed 4 bases at V and 4 bases at J, with 11 bases between. The germline CDR1 and CDR2 sequences are SGHRS and YFSETQ. This CDR3 has 14 amino acids.

The chain has TRBV2 and TRBJ2-5, with D unresolved. Germline-derived CDR1 and CDR2 are SNHLY and FYNNEI. The CDR3 is made up of 12 amino acids. Trimming took 2 bases from V and 3 from J, leaving 4 bases between them. CDR3 amino acids: CASSETEETQYF. CDR3 in DNA: TGTGCCAGCAGTGAAACGGAAGAGACCCAGTACTTC.

In its sample, this clonotype was seen a few times. CDR3 sequence: CSVQTGTGENSPLHF. The CDR3 nucleotides are TGCAGCGTTCAGACCGGGACAGGGGAAAATTCACCCCTCCACTTT. This chain links TRBV29-1 with TRBJ1-6, with 10 bases aligning to TRBD1. Germline V CDR1 and CDR2: SQVTM, ANQGSEA. V shed 5 bases, J shed 7 bases, and the junction held 8 bases outside the gene matches. CDR3 length: 15 residues.

As to this clonotype: No conserved phenylalanine or tryptophan is present at the end of the CDR3, so a read error is the likely explanation. This sequence joins TRBV7-9 and TRBJ2-7; D might be TRBD1 (6 bases). The CDR3 totals 14 residues. CDR1 SEHNR and CDR2 FQNEAQ come from the germline V gene (reference sequence). The germline V and J ends were trimmed by 5 bases and 4 bases, with 15 bases remaining between them. The DNA for the CDR3 is TGTGCCAGCAGCCAAGCAGGGGCCGTTTACGAGCAGTACCTC. The encoded protein is CASSQAGAVYEQYL.

This chain links TRBV10-2 with TRBJ2-2, with D uncertain. The CDR3 runs to 13 residues. Per the germline V gene, CDR1 is WSHSY and CDR2 is SAAADI. The V end was cut by 5 bases, the J end by 5 bases, with 9 bases between. CDR3 sequence reads: CASSHRPTGELFF. Here the CDR3 DNA reads TGCGCCAGCAGTCACCGGCCGACCGGGGAGCTGTTTTTT.

The V call is TRBV11-2, the J call TRBJ2-6; D ambiguous. Germline CDR1 reads SGHAT; CDR2 reads FQNNGV. This CDR3 is 16 amino acids long. V was trimmed by 3 bases and J by 0 bases, leaving 9 bases between them. The CDR3, as DNA: TGTGCCAGCAGCTTCAATACCGACTCTGGGGCCAACGTCCTGACTTTC. Protein: CASSFNTDSGANVLTF.

The J gene is TRBJ2-3, the V gene TRBV7-2; 10 nucleotides align to TRBD2. Trimming cost V 5 bases and J 1 base; bases outside gene matches: 3. Germline V gene data show CDR1 as SGHTA and CDR2 as FQGNSA. This CDR3 is built from 15 residues. The CDR3 reads CASSRGTSGTDTQYF. CDR3 DNA sequence: TGTGCCAGCAGCCGCGGGACTAGCGGCACAGATACGCAGTATTTT.

The chain links TRBV7-9 to TRBJ2-1; D is unclear. V was trimmed by 4 bases and J by 15 bases, leaving 19 bases between them. The CDR3 has 13 residues. The germline V gene has CDR1 SEHNR and CDR2 FQNEAQ (reference sequence). CDR3 DNA sequence: TGTGCCAGCAGCTCAAACCATCTGTTCCGTCTGTTCTTC. It codes for CASSSNHLFRLFF.

The chain joins TRBV5-4 to TRBJ2-3; D is unresolved. V was clipped by 0 bases and J by 3 bases, with 11 bases between them. The germline V gene encodes CDR1 SGHNT and CDR2 YYREEE (reference sequence). The CDR3 length is 15 residues. The CDR3 loop reads CASSLAGFPTDTQYF. DNA for the CDR3: TGTGCCAGCAGCTTGGCGGGTTTCCCTACAGATACGCAGTATTTT.

Details on this clonotype: The germline gene is not matched at one end of the junction; a read error may be the cause. The chain couples TRBV7-8 to TRBJ1-2, with a possible D match to TRBD1 (6 bases). The CDR3 consists of 15 residues. Germline values: CDR1 SGHVS, CDR2 FQNEAQ. CDR3 loop: CASSPRWGPNYGYPF. The CDR3 bases are TGTGCCAGCAGTCCCAGGTGGGGGCCTAACTATGGCTACCCCTTC.

This clonotype was seen at least ten times. The chain uses TRBV9 and TRBJ2-2; 7 nucleotides match TRBD1. Germline CDR1 is SGDLS and CDR2 is YYNGEE. V trimming: 0 bases; J trimming: 2 bases; junction bases outside the gene matches: 10. CDR3 length: 18 residues. The CDR3 DNA follows: TGTGCCAGCAGCGTAGACGGAATGGGACAGATTAACACCGGGGAGCTGTTTTTT. Amino acid sequence: CASSVDGMGQINTGELFF.